One sample yielded the 21 T cell receptor beta chains listed below, sequenced in a study of blood T cell repertoires in COVID-19. Produced via immunoSEQ multiplex PCR; TCRdb's table is partial and in-frame only. Here the sample spans about 75,000 clones, roughly 88% being singletons. Sequencing was performed on peripheral blood. These receptors were taken from a woman between 50 and 59 years old with acute or convalescent COVID-19.

This chain joins TRBV6-5 and TRBJ2-3, with TRBD1 matching 9 bases. CDR1 and CDR2 from the germline V gene are MNHEY and SVGAGI. This CDR3 contains 14 residues. With 7 bases clipped from V and 3 bases from J, the junction kept 5 bases outside the gene matches. CDR3 protein: CASTDRGGTDTQYF. Written as DNA, the CDR3 is TGTGCCAGCACAGACAGGGGGGGGACAGATACGCAGTATTTT.

The CDR3 region is CASSLKTGRGEQFF. For the CDR3, the DNA is TGTGCCAGCAGCTTAAAGACTGGGCGGGGAGAGCAGTTCTTC. The chain recombines TRBV7-2 with TRBJ2-1; possibly TRBD2 for D (6 bases). Germline values: CDR1 SGHTA, CDR2 FQGNSA. The germline V and J ends were trimmed by 2 bases and 10 bases, with 15 bases remaining between them. The CDR3 contains 14 residues.

The chain couples TRBV24-1 to TRBJ2-3; D may be TRBD1 (5 bases). V lost 9 bases and J 1 base, leaving 10 bases between the germline ends. The CDR3 has 13 amino acids. CDR1 is KGHDR and CDR2 is SFDVKD in the germline V gene. The CDR3 DNA reads TGTGCCACCTCTGGGGCGGGCACAGATACGCAGTATTTT. The encoded protein is CATSGAGTDTQYF.

This sequence joins TRBV5-4 and TRBJ2-1, with 7 bases aligning to TRBD1. This CDR3 region has 16 residues. Germline CDR1 and CDR2: SGHNT and YYREEE (reference sequence). V lost 1 base to trimming and J lost 7 bases; unmatched junction nucleotides: 11. The CDR3 DNA sequence: TGTGCCAGCAGCTTGATCGGACAGGCCGGATGGAATGAGCAGTTCTTC. Protein sequence: CASSLIGQAGWNEQFF.

V and J are TRBV6-4 and TRBJ1-1, with 8 bases identical to TRBD1. The germline V gene encodes CDR1 MRHNA and CDR2 SNTAGT. The CDR3 runs 14 residues. After removal of 6 bases from V and 2 bases from J, the junction contained 5 bases not matched to a gene. The CDR3 reads CASRRTGINTEAFF. CDR3 nucleotides: TGTGCCAGCAGAAGGACAGGGATTAACACTGAAGCTTTCTTT.

This sequence joins TRBV10-1 and TRBJ1-5; no definite D call. This CDR3 is built from 10 residues. The germline CDR1 and CDR2 sequences are WNHNN and SYGVQD (reference sequence). V was cut by 5 bases and J by 10 bases, with 6 bases left in between. As DNA, the CDR3 is TGCGCCAGCAGTCCTCTACCCCAGCATTTT. This gives the protein CASSPLPQHF.

The count of this clone is one. The chain combines TRBV7-3 with TRBJ1-4; maybe TRBD1 (6 bases). V dropped 6 bases and J dropped 5 bases, with 16 bases sitting between them. The CDR3 is 15 residues long. Germline V gene data show CDR1 as SGHTA and CDR2 as FQGTGA. CDR3 residues: CASSWTVTENEKLFF. For the CDR3, the DNA is TGTGCCAGCAGTTGGACAGTTACAGAGAATGAAAAACTGTTTTTT.

V usage is TRBV5-4 and J usage is TRBJ2-1, with 10 positions matching TRBD1. This CDR3 has 15 amino acids. CDR1 and CDR2 from the germline V gene are SGHNT and YYREEE (reference sequence). V shed 2 bases and J 4 bases; nucleotides not matched to a gene: 3. The DNA for the CDR3 is TGTGCCAGCAGCTTTGGACAGGGGGGTTACAATGAGCAGTTCTTC. Its translation is CASSFGQGGYNEQFF.

J is TRBJ2-7 and V is TRBV4-1; 10 bases match TRBD2. Germline values: CDR1 MGHRA, CDR2 YSYEKL. The CDR3 has 15 residues. Trimming at V came to 5 bases and at J to 3 bases, leaving 7 bases not matched to a gene. This chain's CDR3 is CASSSRTSGIYEQYF. CDR3 DNA: TGCGCCAGCAGCTCCAGGACTAGCGGAATCTACGAGCAGTACTTC.

This clone was counted between two and nine times. This chain joins TRBV6-5 and TRBJ1-1, with TRBD1 identical over 9 bases. The CDR3 consists of 13 residues. With V trimmed by 7 bases and J by 5 bases, 5 bases remained unmatched. Germline lookup yields CDR1 MNHEY and CDR2 SVGAGI. The CDR3 sequence is CASTGTGRTEAFF. CDR3 DNA sequence: TGTGCCAGCACCGGGACAGGGCGGACTGAAGCTTTCTTT.

The table lists this clone with a few counts. The V call is TRBV9, the J call TRBJ2-7; TRBD2 matches 8 bases. This CDR3 has 14 amino acids. From germline, CDR1 is SGDLS and CDR2 YYNGEE. V shed 4 bases, J shed 4 bases, and the junction held 7 bases outside the gene matches. The CDR3, as DNA: TGTGCCAGCAGCCCCGGGGGGGAGGGTTACGAGCAGTACTTC. The encoded protein is CASSPGGEGYEQYF. Based on the CDR3 plus reference TRBV9 and TRBJ2-7, the full variable domain is DSGVTQTPKHLITATGQRVTLRCSPRSGDLSVYWYQQSLDQGLQFLIQYYNGEERAKGNILERFSAQQFPDLHSELNLSSLELGDSALYFCASSPGGEGYEQYFGPGTRLTVT.

The rearrangement links TRBV7-7 to TRBJ2-1; the match to TRBD2 covers 8 bases. J lost 7 bases, V lost 5 bases, and 7 bases had no gene match. The germline gives CDR1 SSHAT, CDR2 FNYEAQ (reference sequence). This CDR3 contains 14 residues. In DNA, the CDR3 is TGTGCCAGCAGCCCGAGCGGGAGTTGGAATGAGCAGTTCTTC. Translated, it gives CASSPSGSWNEQFF. Full variable domain (remainder filled in from reference TRBV7-7 and TRBJ2-1): GAGVSQSPRYKVTKRGQDVTLRCDPISSHATLYWYQQALGQGPEFLTYFNYEAQPDKSGLPSDRFSAERPEGSISTLTIQRTEQRDSAMYRCASSPSGSWNEQFFGPGTRLTVL.

The gene calls are TRBV6-1 and TRBJ1-6, with a weak D call TRBD1 (5 bases). Trimming shortened V by 2 bases and J by 4 bases, and 9 bases separated the two germline ends. The CDR3 runs to 15 residues. In germline, CDR1 is MNHNS, CDR2 SASEGT. The CDR3 DNA sequence: TGTGCCAGCAGTGAATCTACAGGTTATAATTCACCCCTCCACTTT. Its translation is CASSESTGYNSPLHF.

Concerning this clone itself: The junction departs from the called germline gene at one end, perhaps through a read error. This chain links TRBV28 with TRBJ2-1, with D possibly being TRBD1 (6 bases). This CDR3 has 11 residues. The V gene's germline CDR1 is MDHEN and CDR2 SYDVKM. CDR3 coding DNA: TGTGCCAGCAGCCTGGGGGCTAGCAGCGTCTTC. It specifies CASSLGASSVF.

The rearrangement uses TRBV27 and TRBJ2-3; D is perhaps TRBD2 (6 bases). The CDR3 is 15 amino acids. Germline lookup yields CDR1 MNHEY and CDR2 SMNVEV (reference sequence). With 3 bases removed from V and 3 bases from J, the gap between germline ends came to 13 bases. In DNA, the CDR3 is TGTGCCAGCAGTTTCTACCTTGGGGGGACAGATACGCAGTATTTT. This codes for CASSFYLGGTDTQYF.

With regard to this clone: This sample also contains other DNA sequences that code for the same CDR3. The chain recombines TRBV27 with TRBJ1-6; D unclear. CDR1 and CDR2 (germline): MNHEY, SMNVEV (reference sequence). This CDR3 spans 13 amino acids. V was pared by 6 bases and J by 0 bases, with 3 bases between. The CDR3 DNA reads as TGTGCCAGCAGGAGCTCCTATAATTCACCCCTCCACTTT. Translation gives CASRSSYNSPLHF.

This sequence joins TRBV2 and TRBJ2-7; D unresolved. There are 13 residues in the CDR3. Germline loops: CDR1 SNHLY, CDR2 FYNNEI. V was pared by 6 bases and J by 6 bases, with 15 bases between. CDR3 DNA sequence: TGTGCCAGCAGAGTCAGACTCGCCTCCGAGCAGTACTTC. Encoded protein: CASRVRLASEQYF. Full variable domain (remainder filled in from reference TRBV2 and TRBJ2-7): EPEVTQTPSHQVTQMGQEVILRCVPISNHLYFYWYRQILGQKVEFLVSFYNNEISEKSEIFDDQFSVERPDGSNFTLKIRSTKLEDSAMYFCASRVRLASEQYFGPGTRLTVT.

The chain links TRBV6-4 to TRBJ2-7, with 11 positions matching TRBD2. After removal of 5 bases from V and 4 bases from J, the junction contained 4 bases not matched to a gene. Per the germline V gene, CDR1 is MRHNA and CDR2 is SNTAGT. CDR3 size: 14 residues. Written as DNA, the CDR3 is TGTGCCAGCAGTCCGACTAGCGGGGATTACGAGCAGTACTTC. It translates to CASSPTSGDYEQYF.

This rearrangement joins TRBV6-2 or TRBV6-3 to TRBJ2-7, with TRBD2 identical over 10 bases. From germline, CDR1 is MNHEY and CDR2 SVGEGT. This CDR3 has 15 amino acids. V lost 5 bases, J lost 6 bases, and 10 bases stayed unmatched. CDR3 in amino acids: CASSAPASGGTEQYF. CDR3 sequence (DNA): TGTGCCAGCAGTGCCCCCGCTAGCGGGGGAACCGAGCAGTACTTC.

The rearrangement links TRBV6-4 to TRBJ2-2; D might be TRBD2 (6 bases). V was trimmed by 6 bases and J by 3 bases, leaving 11 bases between them. This CDR3 region has 14 residues. CDR1 is MRHNA and CDR2 is SNTAGT in the germline V gene. CDR3 DNA sequence: TGTGCCAGCAGCCGGGACTTTCACACCGGGGAGCTGTTTTTT. It specifies CASSRDFHTGELFF.

The rearrangement uses TRBV19 and TRBJ2-7, with 7 positions matching TRBD2. Germline values: CDR1 LNHDA, CDR2 SQIVND (reference sequence). CDR3 length equals 19 residues. V dropped 2 bases and J dropped 5; count of bases not matched to a gene: 21. The CDR3 sequence is CASSIIPLRAGRAMNEQYF. The CDR3 DNA reads as TGTGCCAGTAGTATAATCCCCTTGCGTGCGGGGAGGGCCATGAACGAGCAGTACTTC. Based on the CDR3 plus reference TRBV19 and TRBJ2-7, the full variable domain is DGGITQSPKYLFRKEGQNVTLSCEQNLNHDAMYWYRQDPGQGLRLIYYSQIVNDFQKGDIAEGYSVSREKKESFPLTVTSAQKNPTAFYLCASSIIPLRAGRAMNEQYFGPGTRLTVT.